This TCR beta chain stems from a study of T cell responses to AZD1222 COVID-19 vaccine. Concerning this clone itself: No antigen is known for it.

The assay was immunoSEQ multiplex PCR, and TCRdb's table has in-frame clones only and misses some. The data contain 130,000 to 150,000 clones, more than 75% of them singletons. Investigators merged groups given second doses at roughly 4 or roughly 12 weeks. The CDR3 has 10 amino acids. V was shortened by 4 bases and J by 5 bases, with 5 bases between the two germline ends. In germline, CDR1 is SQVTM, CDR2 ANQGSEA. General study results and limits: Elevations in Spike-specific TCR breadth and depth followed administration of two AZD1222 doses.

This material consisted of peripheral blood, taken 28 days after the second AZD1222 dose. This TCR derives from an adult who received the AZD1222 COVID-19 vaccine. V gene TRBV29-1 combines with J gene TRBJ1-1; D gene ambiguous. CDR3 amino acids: CSVVGTEAFF. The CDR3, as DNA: TGCAGCGTTGTAGGGACTGAAGCTTTCTTT.